The 5 T cell receptor beta chains presented below share a single source sample, sequenced in a study of graft-versus-host responses after intestinal transplantation. The protocol was immunoSEQ multiplex PCR, while the TCRdb copy is restricted to in-frame clones and leaves out a portion. Here the sample spans 74,000 or so clones, about 90% being singletons. Source: PBMCs, taken 98 days after intestinal transplantation. The source of these receptors is a human patient who received an intestinal transplant, so some T cells may come from the graft donor.

The chain has TRBV19 and TRBJ2-5; TRBD2 aligns across 15 bases. This CDR3 spans 18 amino acids. The J segment lost 2 bases and the V segment lost 10 bases, leaving 14 bases of the junction unmatched. Per germline, CDR1 LNHDA and CDR2 SQIVND (reference sequence). The DNA for the CDR3 is TGTGCCACCGCGCAACCGGGACTAGCGGGAGGCTGGCAAGAGACCCAGTACTTC. It yields the protein CATAQPGLAGGWQETQYF.

The count of this clone is one. Here the CDR3 reads CASSFSSTGGSTDTQYF. CDR3 DNA: TGTGCCAGCAGTTTTTCTTCTACGGGAGGGAGCACAGATACGCAGTATTTT. This chain links TRBV28 with TRBJ2-3; 8 nucleotides match TRBD2. V lost 3 bases to trimming and J lost 0 bases; unmatched junction nucleotides: 8. The germline V gene has CDR1 MDHEN and CDR2 SYDVKM. The CDR3 consists of 17 residues.

The rearrangement uses TRBV2 and TRBJ2-1, with D possibly called TRBD1 or TRBD2 (5 bases each). This CDR3 comprises 12 residues. Germline CDR1 and CDR2: SNHLY and FYNNEI. Written as DNA, the CDR3 is TGTGCTGATAGAGGGGCCTACAATGAGCAGTTCTTC. It codes for CADRGAYNEQFF.

This chain links TRBV18 with TRBJ2-5, with D tentatively TRBD2 (5 bases). CDR3 length: 13 residues. CDR1 is KGHSH, CDR2 LQKENI, per germline. V shed 3 bases and J shed 5 bases, with 10 bases lying between them. The CDR3 is CASSPRTGETQYF. The CDR3 DNA sequence: TGTGCCAGCTCACCGAGGACGGGGGAGACCCAGTACTTC.

As DNA, the CDR3 is TGTGCCAGCAGTTACCGGACTAGCGGTTACGAGCAGTACTTC. Its protein is CASSYRTSGYEQYF. The chain combines TRBV6-5 with TRBJ2-7, with TRBD2 matching 10 bases. J was trimmed by 4 bases and V by 2 bases; bases with no gene match: 2. The CDR3 extends over 14 amino acids. CDR1 MNHEY and CDR2 SVGAGI come from the germline V gene.